The 23 T cell receptor beta chains in this list originate from one sample, sequenced in a study of beta chain features in type 1 diabetes. Every isolated RNA sample was fully reverse transcribed, so sequencing captured expressed TCRB transcripts. Assay used: immunoSEQ multiplex PCR; TCRdb lists only in-frame clones, some missing. The data contain 900,000 or so clones, about 17% of them singletons. The sample consisted of naive CD4+ T cells from blood. The receptors come from a young woman in good health.

CDR3 sequence reads: CASSASGHSSSYEQYF. The CDR3, as DNA: TGTGCCAGCAGCGCCTCTGGGCACAGCAGCTCCTACGAGCAGTACTTC. The J gene is TRBJ2-7, the V gene TRBV9; D not resolved. V was cut by 3 bases and J by 0 bases, with 16 bases left in between. The germline V gene has CDR1 SGDLS and CDR2 YYNGEE. CDR3 length: 16 amino acids.

This clone has more than one count but fewer than ten. The V call is TRBV19, the J call TRBJ2-1; 7 nucleotides line up with TRBD2. Germline CDR1 LNHDA, CDR2 SQIVND (reference sequence). V lost 4 bases, J lost 5 bases, and 8 bases stayed unmatched. This CDR3 comprises 15 residues. The CDR3 DNA follows: TGTGCCAGTAGTAGCGGGAGACAGATTAACAATGAGCAGTTCTTC. Encoded protein: CASSSGRQINNEQFF.

The V call is TRBV28, the J call TRBJ1-2; D gene unclear. V was cut by 4 bases and J by 0 bases, with 6 bases left in between. The CDR3 is 13 residues long. Looked up from germline, CDR1 is MDHEN and CDR2 is SYDVKM. Written as DNA, the CDR3 is TGTGCCAGCAGTTCGCAAGCTAACTATGGCTACACCTTC. Amino acid sequence: CASSSQANYGYTF.

The table lists this clone with a few counts. The chain links TRBV5-4 to TRBJ2-7; 7 bases align to TRBD1. V gave up 2 bases and J gave up 4 bases; unmatched junction bases: 12. Germline V gene lookup returns CDR1 SGHNT and CDR2 YYREEE (reference sequence). The CDR3 contains 16 residues. CDR3 sequence: CASSFAGGPSAYEQYF. DNA of the CDR3: TGTGCCAGCAGCTTTGCAGGGGGACCATCGGCTTACGAGCAGTACTTC.

Remarks on this clone: This sample includes further DNA sequences coding for the same CDR3. The rearrangement joins TRBV28 to TRBJ2-7; D is undetermined. Germline-derived CDR1 and CDR2 are MDHEN and SYDVKM. V was clipped by 7 bases and J by 2 bases, with 12 bases between them. The CDR3 is 13 amino acids. The chain's CDR3 is CASTPAGTYEQYF. The CDR3 bases are TGTGCCAGCACCCCGGCAGGTACCTACGAGCAGTACTTC. Together with reference TRBV28 and TRBJ2-7, the CDR3 gives the full variable domain: DVKVTQSSRYLVKRTGEKVFLECVQDMDHENMFWYRQDPGLGLRLIYFSYDVKMKEKGDIPEGYSVSREKKERFSLILESASTNQTSMYLCASTPAGTYEQYFGPGTRLTVT.

This rearrangement joins TRBV4-2 to TRBJ2-5; 7 bases are a match to TRBD1. Trimming cost V 5 bases and J 7 bases; bases outside gene matches: 10. The CDR3 length is 14 residues. The germline gives CDR1 LGHNA, CDR2 YNFKEQ. CDR3 DNA: TGTGCCAGCAGCTCGTCAGGGGGTCTAGGGACCCAGTACTTC. The encoded protein is CASSSSGGLGTQYF.

This clone was seen only a few times. The genes are TRBV15 and TRBJ1-4; D remains unclear. The V gene lost 8 bases and the J gene lost 4 bases, with 11 bases spanning the gap. The CDR3 is 13 amino acids. Per the germline V gene, CDR1 is LNHNV and CDR2 is YYDKDF (reference sequence). The CDR3 loop reads CATQVAYNEKLFF. The CDR3, as DNA: TGTGCCACCCAGGTAGCGTATAATGAAAAACTGTTTTTT.

Remarks on this clone: The same CDR3 also results from other DNA sequences found in this sample. V is TRBV7-9 and J is TRBJ2-1, with D possibly TRBD2 on 5 matching bases. Trimming removed 4 bases at V and 1 base at J, with 8 bases between. CDR1 and CDR2 (germline): SEHNR, FQNEAQ (reference sequence). CDR3 length equals 14 residues. CDR3 coding DNA: TGTGCCAGCAGCTCAAGCGGTTCCTACAATGAGCAGTTCTTC. It codes for CASSSSGSYNEQFF. Combining the CDR3 with reference TRBV7-9 and TRBJ2-1 gives the whole variable domain DTGVSQNPRHKITKRGQNVTFRCDPISEHNRLYWYRQTLGQGPEFLTYFQNEAQLEKSRLLSDRFSAERPKGSFSTLEIQRTEQGDSAMYLCASSSSGSYNEQFFGPGTRLTVL.

Remarks on this clone: The junction differs from germline at one of its ends, possibly a read error. The chain recombines TRBV7-2 with TRBJ1-4, with D unresolved. Germline V CDR1 and CDR2: SGHTA, FQGNSA. The CDR3 contains 15 residues. CDR3: CASSQVSGTNEKLFF. The DNA for the CDR3 is TGCGCCAGCAGCCAAGTTTCAGGAACAAACGAAAAACTGTTTTTT.

A word on this clone: The sample contains more than one DNA sequence encoding this CDR3. The chain joins TRBV20-1 to TRBJ1-2; D is unclear. Germline CDR1 is DFQATT and CDR2 is SNEGSKA (reference sequence). The CDR3 consists of 11 residues. V was pared by 0 bases and J by 2 bases, with 1 base between. CDR3 in DNA: TGCAGTGCTAGAGAGAACTATGGCTACACCTTC. Encoded protein: CSARENYGYTF.

This chain links TRBV5-4 with TRBJ2-3; TRBD1 aligns across 7 bases. The CDR3 runs 13 residues. V trimming: 4 bases; J trimming: 4 bases; junction bases outside the gene matches: 3. Per the germline V gene, CDR1 is SGHNT and CDR2 is YYREEE (reference sequence). Written as DNA, the CDR3 is TGTGCCAGCAGCACCACAGGGGCAGATACGCAGTATTTT. This encodes CASSTTGADTQYF.

The chain employs TRBV6-6 and TRBJ1-5; D is perhaps TRBD1 (5 bases). This CDR3 has 16 amino acids. Trimming left V 0 bases short and J 5 bases short, with 14 bases between. Germline lookup yields CDR1 MNHNY and CDR2 SVGAGI (reference sequence). This CDR3 is CASSYSGESPDQPQHF. The CDR3 DNA reads TGTGCCAGCAGTTACTCGGGGGAATCCCCTGATCAGCCCCAGCATTTT.

V is TRBV9 and J is TRBJ1-4; TRBD1 matches at 7 bases. With 4 bases clipped from V and 8 bases from J, the junction kept 11 bases outside the gene matches. The CDR3 runs 15 residues. The germline V gene encodes CDR1 SGDLS and CDR2 YYNGEE. CDR3 amino acids: CASSPQGVPREKLFF. The CDR3 coding sequence is TGTGCCAGCAGCCCCCAGGGGGTGCCCCGGGAAAAACTGTTTTTT. Full variable domain (rest looked up from reference TRBV9 and TRBJ1-4): DSGVTQTPKHLITATGQRVTLRCSPRSGDLSVYWYQQSLDQGLQFLIQYYNGEERAKGNILERFSAQQFPDLHSELNLSSLELGDSALYFCASSPQGVPREKLFFGSGTQLSVL.

This clone has just a few counts. The chain uses TRBV15 and TRBJ2-7; possible D gene TRBD1, 5 bases. This CDR3 is built from 15 residues. V was shortened by 1 base and J by 3 bases, with 13 bases between the two germline ends. Germline assignment: CDR1 LNHNV and CDR2 YYDKDF (reference sequence). CDR3: CATSRAPQGNYEQYF. The CDR3 nucleotides are TGTGCCACCAGCAGAGCTCCCCAGGGAAACTACGAGCAGTACTTC.

This clone has more than one count but fewer than ten. V and J are TRBV5-1 and TRBJ2-5; TRBD1 matches 8 bases. Germline V CDR1 and CDR2: SGHRS, YFSETQ. Trimming at V came to 4 bases and at J to 4 bases, leaving 9 bases not matched to a gene. This CDR3 has 15 amino acids. In nucleotides, the CDR3 is TGCGCCAGCAGCCTTCGGCAGGGGGCGGGAGAGACCCAGTACTTC. It is translated as CASSLRQGAGETQYF.

This clone was counted a few times. The chain uses TRBV29-1 and TRBJ1-1; D is unclear. The V end was cut by 4 bases, the J end by 6 bases, with 9 bases between. Looked up from germline, CDR1 is SQVTM and CDR2 is ANQGSEA. The CDR3 contains 11 residues. The CDR3 region is CSVVWYAEAFF. The CDR3, as DNA: TGCAGCGTTGTTTGGTACGCTGAAGCTTTCTTT.

This chain connects TRBV2 to TRBJ2-3; TRBD2 agrees at 8 bases. This CDR3 is 15 amino acids long. With 5 bases clipped from V and 0 bases from J, the junction kept 4 bases outside the gene matches. Germline assignment: CDR1 SNHLY and CDR2 FYNNEI. The CDR3 nucleotides read TGTGCCAGCAGTCGTAGCGGGACTAGCACAGATACGCAGTATTTT. Amino acids: CASSRSGTSTDTQYF. The full variable domain, with the rest looked up from reference TRBV2 and TRBJ2-3, is EPEVTQTPSHQVTQMGQEVILRCVPISNHLYFYWYRQILGQKVEFLVSFYNNEISEKSEIFDDQFSVERPDGSNFTLKIRSTKLEDSAMYFCASSRSGTSTDTQYFGPGTRLTVL.

The genes are TRBV12-2 and TRBJ1-5; the table's D call, TRBD1, has no DNA check behind it. TRBV12-2 is noted as a pseudogene. CDR3 length equals 17 residues. The CDR3 DNA sequence: TGTGCAAGTCGCCCCAGGGGGGACAGGGAAAGCAATCAGCCCCAGCATTTT. Translating it yields CASRPRGDRESNQPQHF.

The table lists this clone with a few counts. The rearrangement uses TRBV5-6 and TRBJ2-2; 11 bases line up with TRBD2. The germline gives CDR1 SGHDT, CDR2 YYEEEE. The V segment lost 6 bases and the J segment 1 base; nucleotides outside the gene matches: 8. CDR3 length: 17 residues. The CDR3 bases are TGTGCCAGCACCGGGGGACTAGCGGCACTGAACACCGGGGAGCTGTTTTTT. It codes for CASTGGLAALNTGELFF.

Only a few counts were recorded for this clone. This sequence joins TRBV7-3 and TRBJ2-3; TRBD1 matches 9 bases. Germline CDR1 SGHTA, CDR2 FQGTGA. The CDR3 runs 15 residues. V shed 5 bases and J 0 bases; nucleotides not matched to a gene: 3. CDR3 coding DNA: TGTGCCAGCAGCCGGACAGGGGTTAGCACAGATACGCAGTATTTT. Translation: CASSRTGVSTDTQYF. Complete variable domain (other parts from reference TRBV7-3 and TRBJ2-3): GAGVSQTPSNKVTEKGKYVELRCDPISGHTALYWYRQSLGQGPEFLIYFQGTGAADDSGLPNDRFFAVRPEGSVSTLKIQRTERGDSAVYLCASSRTGVSTDTQYFGPGTRLTVL.

The sample holds a few counts of this clone. This CDR3 is also generated by other DNA sequences in the sample. V gene TRBV5-1 combines with J gene TRBJ2-1; D perhaps matches TRBD2 (6 bases). CDR3 size: 15 residues. Trimming stripped 4 bases from V and 1 base from J, with 12 bases between. Germline CDR1 reads SGHRS; CDR2 reads YFSETQ. The CDR3 nucleotides read TGCGCCAGCAGCATTAGCGGAAATTCCTACAATGAGCAGTTCTTC. Translating it yields CASSISGNSYNEQFF.

In the case of this clone: This CDR3 is also generated by other DNA sequences in the sample. The chain uses TRBV5-1 and TRBJ2-7, with 9 positions matching TRBD2. The junction had 1 base not matched to a gene; V was cut back by 0 bases and J by 3 bases. Germline V gene data show CDR1 as SGHRS and CDR2 as YFSETQ. The CDR3 loop spans 14 amino acids. CDR3 DNA sequence: TGCGCCAGCAGCTTGGTAGCGGGAGACTACGAGCAGTACTTC. Protein sequence: CASSLVAGDYEQYF.

V usage is TRBV4-2 and J usage is TRBJ2-2; D possibly corresponds to TRBD2 (6 bases). Trimming shortened V by 2 bases and J by 6 bases, and 16 bases separated the two germline ends. CDR1 is LGHNA, CDR2 YNFKEQ, per germline. CDR3 length equals 16 residues. The CDR3, as DNA: TGTGCCAGCAGCCAATCCCCGGGAGAGACCCCCGGGGAGCTGTTTTTT. Translating it yields CASSQSPGETPGELFF.